Below, 32 T cell receptor beta chains from the same sample are listed, as sequenced in a study of CD8 T cells in Susac syndrome. RNA totalling about 0.45 to 1 ug underwent reverse transcription with random hexamers. TCRdb recomputed calls from the immunoSEQ multiplex PCR reads with MiXCR, one row per CDR3 protein. The data hold about 27,000 distinct CDR3 sequences, with less than 95% observed a single time. The source material was CD8+ T cells from PBMCs. The source is a human donor in good health.

This clonotype has a single count. The DNA of the CDR3 is TGTGCCAGCAGTGAGTTCCCGGGATCCCAAGAGACCCAGTACTTC. Translation gives CASSEFPGSQETQYF. The rearrangement uses TRBV2 and TRBJ2-5; TRBD2 is a possible D gene (5 bases). This CDR3 comprises 15 residues. The germline gives CDR1 SNHLY, CDR2 FYNNEI. With 3 bases removed from V and 1 base from J, the gap between germline ends came to 12 bases.

This chain uses TRBV2 with TRBJ2-7; 9 nucleotides agree with TRBD1. The CDR3 has 13 amino acids. Germline CDR1 SNHLY, CDR2 FYNNEI. V shed 10 bases and J 2 bases; nucleotides not matched to a gene: 6. The chain's CDR3 is CATRTGVPYEQYF. Written as DNA, the CDR3 is TGTGCCACCCGGACAGGGGTCCCCTACGAGCAGTACTTC.

The V and J genes are TRBV29-1 and TRBJ2-7; D gene unclear. The CDR3 totals 13 residues. V was clipped by 2 bases and J by 5 bases, with 13 bases between them. Germline CDR1 and CDR2: SQVTM and ANQGSEA. The CDR3 coding sequence is TGCAGCGTTGAAAATACTACGCCGCACGAGCAGTACTTC. Translating it yields CSVENTTPHEQYF.

With regard to this clonotype: A read error may account for a junction end that differs from germline. The chain is built from TRBV7-2 and TRBJ2-1; D is unclear. Germline V gives CDR1 SGHTA, CDR2 FQGNSA. This CDR3 region has 14 residues. The CDR3 DNA follows: TGTGCCAGCAGCCCCCCGCGAGTTGTGCCGGAGCGGTTCTTC. This codes for CASSPPRVVPERFF.

The V and J genes are TRBV6-1 and TRBJ1-5; D ambiguous. Per the germline V gene, CDR1 is MNHNS and CDR2 is SASEGT. The CDR3 covers 14 residues. Trimming shortened V by 4 bases and J by 7 bases, and 14 bases separated the two germline ends. The CDR3 sequence: CASSAHNPGQPQHF. The CDR3 DNA reads as TGTGCCAGCAGTGCCCATAACCCGGGGCAGCCCCAGCATTTT.

The rearrangement uses TRBV5-8 and TRBJ1-5, with D maybe TRBD1 (6 bases). The CDR3 covers 15 residues. Trimming took off 3 bases at V and 0 bases at J, with 10 bases between the two ends. CDR1 and CDR2 from the germline V gene are SGHTS and YDEGEE. The CDR3 sequence is CASSYQGSSNQPQHF. The DNA for the CDR3 is TGTGCCAGCAGCTACCAGGGGAGTAGCAATCAGCCCCAGCATTTT.

This clonotype showed up just once. This chain uses TRBV4-3 with TRBJ2-2, with 8 bases matching TRBD1. Germline CDR1 LGHNA, CDR2 YSLEER. J gave up 8 bases and V 0 bases, and 5 bases lay outside the gene matches. The CDR3 is 15 amino acids. CDR3: CASSQDGTGPGELFF. CDR3 sequence (DNA): TGCGCCAGCAGCCAAGATGGGACAGGACCTGGGGAGCTGTTTTTT.

The chain has TRBV27 and TRBJ2-5; TRBD1 aligns across 10 bases. V lost 5 bases, J lost 4 bases, and 7 bases stayed unmatched. This CDR3 has 15 residues. Germline-derived CDR1 and CDR2 are MNHEY and SMNVEV (reference sequence). CDR3 residues: CASSPGQGEAETQYF. The CDR3, as DNA: TGTGCCAGCAGTCCCGGACAGGGGGAGGCAGAGACCCAGTACTTC.

The V call is TRBV9, the J call TRBJ2-3, with D tentatively TRBD1 or TRBD2 (5 bases each). This CDR3 has 17 residues. Trimming removed 0 bases from V and 2 bases from J, with 16 bases in between. Germline V gives CDR1 SGDLS, CDR2 YYNGEE. DNA for the CDR3: TGTGCCAGCAGCGTAGCTACGGGGCAGGACTCCACAGATACGCAGTATTTT. Its translation: CASSVATGQDSTDTQYF.

This rearrangement joins TRBV12-5 to TRBJ1-3; D unresolved. Germline V CDR1 and CDR2: LGHNT, FRNRAP. V lost 0 bases and J 2 bases, leaving 5 bases between the germline ends. This CDR3 is built from 14 residues. The CDR3 coding sequence is TGTGCTAGTGGTTTGGTTCGGACTGGAAACACCATATATTTT. Amino acid sequence: CASGLVRTGNTIYF. Drawing the rest from reference TRBV12-5 and TRBJ1-3, the complete variable domain is DARVTQTPRHKVTEMGQEVTMRCQPILGHNTVFWYRQTMMQGLELLAYFRNRAPLDDSGMPKDRFSAEMPDATLATLKIQPSEPRDSAVYFCASGLVRTGNTIYFGEGSWLTVV.

The chain joins TRBV4-1 to TRBJ2-1; D might be TRBD1 or TRBD2, each matching 7 bases. Trimming pared 6 bases from V and 3 bases from J, leaving 18 bases between. Germline V gene data show CDR1 as MGHRA and CDR2 as YSYEKL. This CDR3 has 16 residues. In DNA, the CDR3 is TGCGCCAGCAGACCATCAGGGGGGGGAAGCTACAATGAGCAGTTCTTC. This sequence encodes CASRPSGGGSYNEQFF.

The chain joins TRBV3-1 to TRBJ2-3; perhaps TRBD2 as D (6 bases). Per the germline V gene, CDR1 is LGHDT and CDR2 is YNNKEL (reference sequence). With 3 bases removed from V and 0 bases from J, the gap between germline ends came to 10 bases. The CDR3 is made up of 15 amino acids. CDR3 in amino acids: CASSHPGTSTDTQYF. The CDR3 nucleotides are TGTGCCAGCAGCCATCCCGGGACTAGCACAGATACGCAGTATTTT.

The chain is built from TRBV7-2 and TRBJ2-2, with unresolved D. CDR1 is SGHTA and CDR2 is FQGNSA in the germline V gene. With 1 base removed from V and 7 bases from J, the gap between germline ends came to 13 bases. The length of the CDR3 is 15 residues. CDR3 region: CASSLGRATVGELFF. CDR3 in DNA: TGTGCCAGCAGCTTAGGCCGCGCGACGGTCGGGGAGCTGTTTTTT.

The chain combines TRBV2 with TRBJ1-4, with D unclear. Trimming shortened V by 7 bases and J by 5 bases, and 5 bases separated the two germline ends. This CDR3 comprises 11 residues. Per the germline V gene, CDR1 is SNHLY and CDR2 is FYNNEI. The CDR3 is CASIGNEKLFF. For the CDR3, the DNA is TGTGCCAGCATCGGGAATGAAAAACTGTTTTTT. Looking up the rest from reference TRBV2 and TRBJ1-4 gives the full variable domain: EPEVTQTPSHQVTQMGQEVILRCVPISNHLYFYWYRQILGQKVEFLVSFYNNEISEKSEIFDDQFSVERPDGSNFTLKIRSTKLEDSAMYFCASIGNEKLFFGSGTQLSVL.

The genes are TRBV11-2 and TRBJ2-1; 8 bases map to TRBD2. CDR3 length equals 16 residues. In germline, CDR1 is SGHAT, CDR2 FQNNGV. V gave up 1 base and J gave up 10 bases; unmatched junction bases: 12. CDR3 nucleotide sequence: TGTGCCAGCAGCTTAGTTCGACTAGCGACCCTGGGGGAGCAGTTCTTC. Translated: CASSLVRLATLGEQFF.

The chain joins TRBV20-1 to TRBJ1-2; D not resolved. Between the trimmed V and J ends, which lost 1 base and 6 bases, there was a span of 18 bases. The germline gives CDR1 DFQATT, CDR2 SNEGSKA (reference sequence). The CDR3 covers 15 residues. The CDR3 loop is CSARALRERVNGYTF. Written as DNA, the CDR3 is TGCAGTGCTAGAGCTCTTCGAGAGAGGGTGAATGGCTACACCTTC.

The V gene is TRBV5-1, the J gene TRBJ2-7; D may be TRBD2 (7 bases). This CDR3 region has 14 residues. Germline CDR1 reads SGHRS; CDR2 reads YFSETQ. Trimming stripped 3 bases from V and 2 bases from J, with 12 bases between. The CDR3 region has the DNA TGCGCCAGCAGCTCAGCGGGACAACCCTACGAGCAGTACTTC. This encodes CASSSAGQPYEQYF.

The chain has TRBV6-1 and TRBJ2-2; D not resolved. From germline, CDR1 is MNHNS and CDR2 SASEGT. The CDR3 has 13 amino acids. V was trimmed by 7 bases and J by 4 bases, leaving 10 bases between them. DNA for the CDR3: TGTGCCAGCAACCGATTGGGCACCGGGGAGCTGTTTTTT. Residues: CASNRLGTGELFF.

This chain joins TRBV9 and TRBJ1-1; TRBD1 matches at 12 bases. V lost 4 bases to trimming and J lost 5 bases; unmatched junction nucleotides: 6. The CDR3 has 15 residues. Germline V gene data show CDR1 as SGDLS and CDR2 as YYNGEE. The CDR3 nucleotides are TGTGCCAGCAGCTCGGGACAGGGGGCGAGAACTGAAGCTTTCTTT. Translation gives CASSSGQGARTEAFF.

The V and J genes are TRBV7-9 and TRBJ2-7; D is ambiguous. Looked up from germline, CDR1 is SEHNR and CDR2 is FQNEAQ (reference sequence). The CDR3 is 12 residues long. Trimming cost V 4 bases and J 4 bases, with 8 bases left between them. In nucleotides, the CDR3 is TGTGCCAGCAGCTACTCCCTATACGAGCAGTACTTC. Its protein is CASSYSLYEQYF.

The J gene is TRBJ2-1, the V gene TRBV4-1; tentative D call: TRBD2 (5 bases). V gave up 3 bases and J gave up 8 bases, with 11 bases separating them. Germline V lookup: CDR1 MGHRA, CDR2 YSYEKL. The CDR3 has 13 residues. The CDR3 nucleotides are TGCGCCAGCAGCCAGATGATGAGGGATGAGCAGTTCTTC. Translation gives CASSQMMRDEQFF.

The CDR3 nucleotides read TGTGCCAGTAGTCGGGGGATCGACATCCGCTCTGGAAACACCATATATTTT. This codes for CASSRGIDIRSGNTIYF. The rearrangement uses TRBV19 and TRBJ1-3, with D perhaps matching TRBD1 (5 bases). There are 17 residues in the CDR3. The V end lost 5 bases, the J end lost 0 bases, and 17 bases lay between the germline ends. Germline V gene sequence: CDR1 LNHDA, CDR2 SQIVND (reference sequence).

This clonotype appeared a single time. The V gene is TRBV4-1, the J gene TRBJ2-1; 7 bases match TRBD1. Germline assignment: CDR1 MGHRA and CDR2 YSYEKL. V dropped 3 bases and J dropped 3; count of bases not matched to a gene: 8. This CDR3 region has 16 residues. The CDR3 DNA reads TGCGCCAGCAGCCACCGAATCCGGGACAGCTACAATGAGCAGTTCTTC. Its protein product is CASSHRIRDSYNEQFF.

This sequence joins TRBV20-1 and TRBJ2-1; the D is unclear. The CDR3 spans 17 residues. V gave up 0 bases and J gave up 5 bases, with 20 bases separating them. The germline gives CDR1 DFQATT, CDR2 SNEGSKA (reference sequence). Here the CDR3 reads CSARDFSVKGPHNEQFF. CDR3 DNA: TGCAGTGCTAGAGATTTTTCCGTAAAGGGCCCTCACAATGAGCAGTTCTTC.

The chain links TRBV7-2 to TRBJ2-7; 9 bases map to TRBD1. This CDR3 contains 15 residues. Losses at the gene ends were 3 bases for V and 1 base for J; bases not matched to a gene: 4. Germline CDR1 is SGHTA and CDR2 is FQGNSA. CDR3 sequence: CASSFAGQGSYEQYF. The CDR3 bases are TGTGCCAGCAGCTTCGCGGGACAGGGTTCCTACGAGCAGTACTTC. The full variable domain, its missing parts supplied by reference TRBV7-2 and TRBJ2-7, is GAGVSQSPSNKVTEKGKDVELRCDPISGHTALYWYRQSLGQGLEFLIYFQGNSAPDKSGLPSDRFSAERTGGSVSTLTIQRTQQEDSAVYLCASSFAGQGSYEQYFGPGTRLTVT.

V is TRBV12-3 or TRBV12-4 and J is TRBJ2-1; 9 bases map to TRBD2. CDR3 length: 14 amino acids. Trimming at V came to 5 bases and at J to 4 bases, leaving 3 bases not matched to a gene. CDR3 amino acids: CASSLGLAYNEQFF. The CDR3 coding sequence is TGTGCCAGCAGTCTGGGACTAGCTTACAATGAGCAGTTCTTC.

This chain joins TRBV28 and TRBJ2-6; D perhaps matches TRBD2 (5 bases). This CDR3 is 15 amino acids long. The germline V and J ends were trimmed by 5 bases and 4 bases, with 12 bases remaining between them. Per germline, CDR1 MDHEN and CDR2 SYDVKM. The CDR3 DNA reads TGTGCCAGCAGTGATGGGAGTAGAGGGGCCAACGTCCTGACTTTC. Translation gives CASSDGSRGANVLTF.

The V and J genes are TRBV11-2 and TRBJ2-1; D gene uncertain. The germline gives CDR1 SGHAT, CDR2 FQNNGV. V lost 5 bases, J lost 0 bases, and 11 bases lay in between. The CDR3 totals 15 residues. CDR3: CASSIGSGSYNEQFF. CDR3 bases: TGTGCCAGCAGCATCGGGTCCGGCTCCTACAATGAGCAGTTCTTC.

This chain joins TRBV6-2 or TRBV6-3 and TRBJ2-5; D assignment may be TRBD1 or TRBD2 (5 bases each). CDR3 size: 14 residues. Trimming cost V 6 bases and J 5 bases, with 16 bases left between them. CDR1 is MNHEY, CDR2 SVGEGT, per germline. DNA of the CDR3: TGTGCCAGCAGCCTCACGGGACCCGACGAGACCCAGTACTTC. It specifies CASSLTGPDETQYF.

This chain joins TRBV6-5 and TRBJ1-3; no clear D. The CDR3 is made up of 15 amino acids. V was cut by 0 bases and J by 7 bases, with 13 bases left in between. From germline, CDR1 is MNHEY and CDR2 SVGAGI. The CDR3 DNA reads TGTGCCAGCAGTTACTCGTCTTACAGTCGCAACACCATATATTTT. Its protein is CASSYSSYSRNTIYF.

The chain couples TRBV2 to TRBJ2-1, with 13 bases that match TRBD2. Germline values: CDR1 SNHLY, CDR2 FYNNEI. V dropped 5 bases and J dropped 5; count of bases not matched to a gene: 6. The CDR3 sequence is 16 residues long. CDR3 coding DNA: TGTGCCAGCAGTCGAGGACTAGCGGGGGCTAACAATGAGCAGTTCTTC. It translates to CASSRGLAGANNEQFF.

The V call is TRBV7-2, the J call TRBJ1-5; 7 bases agree with TRBD1. This CDR3 has 17 residues. Germline-derived CDR1 and CDR2 are SGHTA and FQGNSA. V was clipped by 2 bases and J by 4 bases; unmatched bases: 11. The CDR3 DNA reads as TGTGCCAGCAGCTTAAGTGGAGGGGGCGTTGGTAATCAGCCCCAGCATTTT. This gives the protein CASSLSGGGVGNQPQHF.